The entry below gives a single T cell receptor (beta chain) sequence along with its context. The protocol was immunoSEQ multiplex PCR, while the TCRdb copy is restricted to in-frame clones and leaves out a portion. Here the sample spans approximately 90,000 clones, more than 85% being singletons. These data belong to a study of control samples from healthy donors and cancer patients. The V gene's germline CDR1 is SGHRS and CDR2 YFSETQ. CDR3 length: 17 residues. V was pared by 4 bases and J by 2 bases, with 12 bases of the junction left unmatched. The TCR originated in a woman in her 30s in good health. Sequenced: blood. The chain couples TRBV5-1 to TRBJ2-5, with 9 bases identical to TRBD1. CDR3 in amino acids: CASSPSRDRVNQETQYF. The CDR3 DNA is TGCGCCAGCAGCCCATCGAGGGACAGGGTAAATCAAGAGACCCAGTACTTC.